Included here is one T cell receptor beta chain sequence, with context. This clonotype was detected a few times. The antigen it recognizes is unknown. Within one base of it there is no much larger clone, and no base qualities were kept. This sample is drawn from a study of patients and donors after allogeneic stem cell transplantation (dated by TCRdb to the early 2020s). Trimmed from V: 6 bases; trimmed from J: 1 base; junction bases lacking a gene match: 5. The germline V gene (reference sequence) specifies MNHNY as CDR1 and SVGAGI as CDR2. The CDR3 holds 14 amino acids from the cysteine to the phenylalanine. The retained sequence is limited to the CDR3, 42 bases, with the frame set at the first base. The library relied on RT-PCR. Sequencing relied on a NextSeq 550. TCRdb cleaned the public reads at Q25 with fastp, built clones with MiXCR and kept in-frame beta chains. Duplicate CDR3 protein sequences are folded into a single record with the most common DNA and genes. A total of about 110,000 distinct CDR3 sequences appear in this sample, around 36% of them only once. Of the sample, around 26% falls within the top ten clones.

The TCR comes from a human donor who was either an allogeneic HSCT recipient or a stem cell or donor lymphocyte infusion donor (not recorded which). It is not recorded whose cells these are; they may come from a transplant donor. The source material was blood, either unsorted or a sorted T cell fraction (not recorded which). The V gene is TRBV6-6 and the J gene is TRBJ1-1; TRBD1 agrees with 7 junctional bases. The DNA sequence is given as TGTGCCAGCAGGGCCGGGACAGCGAACACTGAAGCTTTCTTT. Its coded protein is CASRAGTANTEAFF.